There are a few counts of the clone carrying this T cell receptor (beta chain). Its antigen is currently unknown. The data were obtained in a study of T-cell memory formation after mild COVID-19. Study information: Clusters of TCRs were largely donor specific.

This CDR3 region has 14 residues. Germline V lookup: CDR1 ENHRY, CDR2 SYGVKD. Trimming took off 0 bases at V and 2 bases at J, with 7 bases between the two ends. Each CDR3 protein is one row after TCRdb ran MiXCR on the 5' RACE reads. The table has approximately 480,000 distinct CDR3 sequences, over 15% seen once. Study-wide results and caveats: Contracting clones from day 15 to 85 had balanced CD4/CD8; later expanders favoured CD4+. Cross-reactive memory appears to have joined, as suggested by some responding clones showing up in pre-infection memory.

The rearrangement links TRBV10-3 to TRBJ1-2, with D unclear. This TCR was sampled from an adult woman who had mild COVID-19 (a few samples of this study predate the infection). Cell type and time point are not known. The sequenced sample consisted of PBMCs or a T cell subset sorted from them (not recorded which). The CDR3 nucleotides are TGTGCCATCAGTGAGTCCCTGGGAAACTATGGCTACACCTTC. Protein product: CAISESLGNYGYTF.